A selection of T cell receptor beta chains follows, all from one sample in a study of monozygotic twins with inflammatory bowel disease. Each CDR3 protein gets one entry in TCRdb, which reprocessed the 5' RACE reads and gives no DNA. The sample has around 190,000 distinct CDR3 sequences; the top ten hold approximately 1.6%. The sequenced material came from blood. These receptors were collected from a human donor with ulcerative colitis or Crohn's disease, or a healthy co-twin of an affected twin (not recorded which). The CDR3 runs from the conserved cysteine through the conserved F or W.

V gene	J gene	CDR3 protein
TRBV27	TRBJ1-3	CASRSGVTGNTIYF
TRBV12-3/TRBV12-4	TRBJ1-5	CASSLVQGGQPQHF
TRBV7-9	TRBJ1-1	CASSPEVGTEAFF
TRBV10-2	TRBJ2-3	CASRPTGNTDTQYF
TRBV12-3/TRBV12-4	TRBJ2-7	CASDNPMGPYEQYF
TRBV20-1	TRBJ2-5	CSARVGRGETQYF
TRBV28	TRBJ2-7	CASSLEDRLKYF
TRBV12-3/TRBV12-4	TRBJ1-2	CASSSNRGLGLVDYGYTF
TRBV9	TRBJ2-6	CASSVDPGANVLTF
TRBV4-2	TRBJ2-1	CASSQDGLAGGDEQFF
TRBV6-6	TRBJ1-5	CASLGDYSNQPQHF
TRBV6-1	TRBJ2-5	CASSTTGSGETQYF
TRBV20-1	TRBJ1-2	CSANRPTTSYGYTF
TRBV5-1	TRBJ2-1	CASGTGLANDEQFF
TRBV3-1	TRBJ1-5	CASSPDRANQPQHF
TRBV7-8	TRBJ1-1	CASSPSRRNTEAFF
TRBV18	TRBJ1-1	CASSPFKGSDTEAFF
TRBV5-1	TRBJ1-1	CASSYMNTEAFF
TRBV5-1	TRBJ1-2	CASSYGQGTYGYTF
TRBV5-1	TRBJ2-5	CASSSTVGIQETQYF
TRBV19	TRBJ2-7	CASSPRDSGYVIQYF
TRBV6-5	TRBJ1-4	CASSSPTGPNEKLFF
TRBV5-1	TRBJ1-5	CASSLEGRDQPQHF
TRBV20-1	TRBJ2-5	CSARDRAIMRETQYF
TRBV7-9	TRBJ1-3	CASSTQASSGNTIYF
TRBV5-1	TRBJ1-2	CASSPGAGGRDGYTF
TRBV27	TRBJ2-7	CASSPQGFYEQYF
TRBV18	TRBJ1-1	CASSPPGDRSEAFF
TRBV12-3/TRBV12-4	TRBJ1-1	CASSGLTVNTEAFF
TRBV12-3/TRBV12-4	TRBJ2-5	CASSTTGWRYQETQYF
TRBV5-6	TRBJ1-2	CASSPLGGPVEGYTF
TRBV18	TRBJ1-6	CASSPNLDSPLHF
TRBV10-3	TRBJ1-1	CAISDVNTEAFF
TRBV11-2	TRBJ2-1	CASSFGQAPYNEQFF
TRBV19	TRBJ2-7	CASSIAGISYEQYF
TRBV7-9	TRBJ2-7	CASSGSGYEQYF
TRBV20-1	TRBJ1-5	CSARGPNSNQPQHF
TRBV7-9	TRBJ2-7	CASSFGGTGGEQYF
TRBV4-2	TRBJ2-1	CASSQFTSSLSDEQFF
TRBV19	TRBJ1-2	CASSLKTAAYGYTF
TRBV19	TRBJ2-3	CASNGPGTQYF
TRBV5-1	TRBJ1-6	CASSSAGPGTNSPLHF
TRBV20-1	TRBJ1-5	CSARDQEPQHF
TRBV12-3/TRBV12-4	TRBJ2-5	CASSLSRRETQYF
TRBV11-2	TRBJ2-1	CASSFDTHSYNEQFF
TRBV5-1	TRBJ2-6	CASSLAPAGAFSGANVLTF
TRBV6-5	TRBJ2-3	CASLGLGTDTQYF
TRBV5-1	TRBJ1-3	CASSYSGQVSSGNTIYF
TRBV9	TRBJ1-2	CASSVGGLSYGYTF
TRBV5-1	TRBJ2-1	CASSPPMTGAINEQFF